The rows below give T cell receptor beta chains drawn from one sample of a study of shared clonotypes between healthy human individuals. Only in-frame clones appear in the TCRdb table, and some are missing; sequencing was by immunoSEQ multiplex PCR. This repertoire shows some 2,100,000 clones, more than 90% found once; its top ten account for approximately 0.13%. The specimen sequenced was naive CD4+ T cells sorted from blood. All receptors derive from a man aged 18 to 29 in good health. The CDR3 runs from the conserved cysteine through the conserved F or W. The order of the fields is V gene, clone size, J gene, D gene, CDR3 DNA, CDR3 protein. A D gene is named only where the DNA matches it firmly. Size values are once, few and many counts, or a class for expanded clones, and some rows have none.

v_gene: TRBV6-8; abundance: -; j_gene: TRBJ1-5; d_gene: -; CDR3nt: TGTGCCAGCCCCGGACGGACCAATCAGCCCCAGCATTTT; CDR3aa: CASPGRTNQPQHF
v_gene: TRBV7-2; abundance: -; j_gene: TRBJ2-1; d_gene: -; CDR3nt: TGTGCCAGCAGCTCCAGCACCGGTGAGCAGTTCTTC; CDR3aa: CASSSSTGEQFF
v_gene: TRBV7-3; abundance: -; j_gene: TRBJ1-6; d_gene: -; CDR3nt: TGTGCCAGCAGCTTAAGAGGTACAGGTAGTTCATCACCCCTCCACTTT; CDR3aa: CASSLRGTGSSSPLHF
v_gene: TRBV9; abundance: -; j_gene: TRBJ2-7; d_gene: -; CDR3nt: TGTGCCAGCAGCGTAGAAGCCAGGACCTACGAGCAGTACTTC; CDR3aa: CASSVEARTYEQYF
v_gene: TRBV6-7; abundance: -; j_gene: TRBJ2-5; d_gene: TRBD2; CDR3nt: TGTGCCACCCATCGGCGGGCTAGCGGGAGTTCCCGCTACCAAGAGACCCAGTACTTC; CDR3aa: CATHRRASGSSRYQETQYF
v_gene: TRBV4-3; abundance: -; j_gene: TRBJ1-5; d_gene: -; CDR3nt: TGCGCCAGCAGCCAAGATTTGGGGGCGAATCAGCCCCAGCATTTT; CDR3aa: CASSQDLGANQPQHF
v_gene: TRBV4-1; abundance: once; j_gene: TRBJ1-6; d_gene: -; CDR3nt: TGCGCCAGCAGCCAAGAAACAGGGTTTTCACCCCTCCACTTT; CDR3aa: CASSQETGFSPLHF
v_gene: TRBV11-2; abundance: once; j_gene: TRBJ2-7; d_gene: TRBD1; CDR3nt: TGTGCCAGCAGCCTAGCGGACAGGGGTTGGCAGGACGAGCAGTACTTC; CDR3aa: CASSLADRGWQDEQYF
v_gene: TRBV5-8; abundance: -; j_gene: TRBJ2-4; d_gene: -; CDR3nt: TGTGCCAGCAGCTTACGGCAGGGGGGCAAAAACATTCAGTACTTC; CDR3aa: CASSLRQGGKNIQYF
v_gene: TRBV10-3; abundance: -; j_gene: TRBJ1-5; d_gene: TRBD1; CDR3nt: TGTGCCATTGGACAGGGATTGAATCAGCCCCAGCATTTT; CDR3aa: CAIGQGLNQPQHF
v_gene: TRBV18; abundance: -; j_gene: TRBJ1-1; d_gene: TRBD1; CDR3nt: TGTGCCAGCTCACCACCGACAGGGCGGAACACTGAAGCTTTCTTT; CDR3aa: CASSPPTGRNTEAFF
v_gene: TRBV27; abundance: -; j_gene: TRBJ2-2; d_gene: -; CDR3nt: TGTGCCAGCAGTTTATCGGTGGGGTCCGGGTACACCGGGGAGCTGTTTTTT; CDR3aa: CASSLSVGSGYTGELFF
v_gene: TRBV7-7; abundance: -; j_gene: TRBJ2-2; d_gene: TRBD1; CDR3nt: TGTGCTAGCAGCCCCGGGACAGGGTGGACCGGGGAGCTGTTTTTT; CDR3aa: CASSPGTGWTGELFF
v_gene: TRBV27; abundance: -; j_gene: TRBJ1-2; d_gene: -; CDR3nt: TGTGCCAGCAGGCGTACAGGGCCGTTGAACTATGGCTACACCTTC; CDR3aa: CASRRTGPLNYGYTF
v_gene: TRBV6-1; abundance: -; j_gene: TRBJ1-4; d_gene: -; CDR3nt: TGTGCCAGCACTCAGGACCGCGTAGGTGAAAAACTGTTTTTT; CDR3aa: CASTQDRVGEKLFF
v_gene: TRBV19; abundance: once; j_gene: TRBJ2-7; d_gene: TRBD2; CDR3nt: TGTGCCAGTAGTAGCGGGAGCTACGAGCAGTACTTC; CDR3aa: CASSSGSYEQYF
v_gene: TRBV18; abundance: -; j_gene: TRBJ2-7; d_gene: TRBD1; CDR3nt: TGTGCCAGCTCACCGGGACAGGTTAGCTCCTACGAGCAGTACTTC; CDR3aa: CASSPGQVSSYEQYF
v_gene: TRBV15; abundance: -; j_gene: TRBJ2-1; d_gene: TRBD1; CDR3nt: TGTGCCACCAGCAAGGACAGGGGAACCTACAATGAGCAGTTCTTC; CDR3aa: CATSKDRGTYNEQFF
v_gene: TRBV18; abundance: -; j_gene: TRBJ2-3; d_gene: -; CDR3nt: TGTGCCAGCTCACCGGACCTTCTAGATACGCAGTATTTT; CDR3aa: CASSPDLLDTQYF
v_gene: TRBV5-1; abundance: -; j_gene: TRBJ2-7; d_gene: -; CDR3nt: TGCGCCAGCAGCTTGGCCGGGGCAGTCCACGAGCAGTACTTC; CDR3aa: CASSLAGAVHEQYF
v_gene: TRBV28; abundance: -; j_gene: TRBJ2-5; d_gene: TRBD1; CDR3nt: TGTGCCAGCAGGGGACAGGGCCGAGAGACCCAGTACTTC; CDR3aa: CASRGQGRETQYF
v_gene: TRBV7-9; abundance: -; j_gene: TRBJ1-6; d_gene: TRBD1; CDR3nt: TGTGCCAGCAGGCCCGAACAGGGGAATAATTCACCCCTCCACTTT; CDR3aa: CASRPEQGNNSPLHF
v_gene: TRBV27; abundance: -; j_gene: TRBJ2-7; d_gene: -; CDR3nt: TGTGCCAGCAGTTCGAGGTCGTACGAGCAGTACTTC; CDR3aa: CASSSRSYEQYF
v_gene: TRBV5-4; abundance: -; j_gene: TRBJ2-5; d_gene: -; CDR3nt: TGTGCCAGCAGCCGCGACCTTCTAGGCCAGGAGACCCAGTACTTC; CDR3aa: CASSRDLLGQETQYF
v_gene: TRBV10-3; abundance: once; j_gene: TRBJ1-2; d_gene: -; CDR3nt: TGTGCCATCAGTGAGTCTGTCCGTAACTATGGCTACACCTTC; CDR3aa: CAISESVRNYGYTF
v_gene: TRBV6-6; abundance: -; j_gene: TRBJ2-3; d_gene: -; CDR3nt: TGTGCCAGCAGTTACCGGCAGTTGAGCACAGATACGCAGTATTTT; CDR3aa: CASSYRQLSTDTQYF
v_gene: TRBV30; abundance: once; j_gene: TRBJ1-1; d_gene: -; CDR3nt: TGTGCCCGTAGTGGCCGATCGTCTGAAGCTTTCTTT; CDR3aa: CARSGRSSEAFF
v_gene: TRBV2; abundance: -; j_gene: TRBJ2-5; d_gene: TRBD1; CDR3nt: TGTGCCAGCAGTACAGGGGTAGAGACCCAGTACTTC; CDR3aa: CASSTGVETQYF
v_gene: TRBV7-3; abundance: -; j_gene: TRBJ2-2; d_gene: -; CDR3nt: TGTGCCAGCAGCTTAGGTTCTGGGTCGAGCACCGGGGAGCTGTTTTTT; CDR3aa: CASSLGSGSSTGELFF
v_gene: TRBV11-2; abundance: -; j_gene: TRBJ2-7; d_gene: -; CDR3nt: TGTGCCAGCGCCCAAGACAGGTCCTACGAGCAGTACTTC; CDR3aa: CASAQDRSYEQYF
v_gene: TRBV6-5; abundance: once; j_gene: TRBJ2-2; d_gene: -; CDR3nt: TGTGCCAGCAGTTATTGGCAGGTCGGAAACACCGGGGAGCTGTTTTTT; CDR3aa: CASSYWQVGNTGELFF
v_gene: TRBV30; abundance: -; j_gene: TRBJ2-7; d_gene: -; CDR3nt: TGTGCCTGGAGGAAAAGGGGCAAGGCAAAAAAAGGATCATGGGGTTTGGACGAGCAGTACTTC; CDR3aa: CAWRKRGKAKKGSWGLDEQYF
v_gene: TRBV6-6; abundance: -; j_gene: TRBJ1-2; d_gene: -; CDR3nt: TGTGCCAGCAGTTACCGACAGAACTATGGCTACACCTTC; CDR3aa: CASSYRQNYGYTF
v_gene: TRBV30; abundance: -; j_gene: TRBJ1-1; d_gene: -; CDR3nt: TGTGCCTGGAGGTTCGGAGGAGGGAGGAACACTGAAGCTTTCTTT; CDR3aa: CAWRFGGGRNTEAFF
v_gene: TRBV5-1; abundance: -; j_gene: TRBJ2-7; d_gene: -; CDR3nt: TGCGCCAGCAGCCGTGACTGGGAGGAGCAGTACTTC; CDR3aa: CASSRDWEEQYF
v_gene: TRBV6-5; abundance: -; j_gene: TRBJ2-7; d_gene: -; CDR3nt: TGTGCCAGCAGTAGTCGACAGGTCAGCTCCTACGAGCAGTACTTC; CDR3aa: CASSSRQVSSYEQYF
v_gene: TRBV2; abundance: -; j_gene: TRBJ2-7; d_gene: -; CDR3nt: TGTGCCAGCAGCCCCGGGCCGGGGACCTACGAGCAGTACTTC; CDR3aa: CASSPGPGTYEQYF
v_gene: TRBV19; abundance: -; j_gene: TRBJ1-4; d_gene: TRBD1; CDR3nt: TGTGCCAGTAGCGAATCGTCCGGGACAGGAGCAACTAATGAAAAACTGTTTTTT; CDR3aa: CASSESSGTGATNEKLFF
v_gene: TRBV7-9; abundance: -; j_gene: TRBJ2-1; d_gene: TRBD2; CDR3nt: TGTGCCAGCAGCTTAGCTAGCGGGATTGGCAATGAGCAGTTCTTC; CDR3aa: CASSLASGIGNEQFF
v_gene: TRBV7-2; abundance: once; j_gene: TRBJ1-5; d_gene: TRBD1; CDR3nt: TGTGCCAGCAGTGGACAGGGTAATCAGCCCCAGCATTTT; CDR3aa: CASSGQGNQPQHF
v_gene: TRBV6-1; abundance: -; j_gene: TRBJ2-1; d_gene: -; CDR3nt: TGTGCCAGCAGTCAAGGGGGGGCCTACAATGAGCAGTTCTTC; CDR3aa: CASSQGGAYNEQFF
v_gene: TRBV30; abundance: -; j_gene: TRBJ2-7; d_gene: -; CDR3nt: TGTGCCTGGAGCCTTACGGCGGGCGAGCAGTACTTC; CDR3aa: CAWSLTAGEQYF
v_gene: TRBV7-2; abundance: -; j_gene: TRBJ1-1; d_gene: -; CDR3nt: TGTGCCAGCAGCTCAGGCTTGACGAACACTGAAGCTTTCTTT; CDR3aa: CASSSGLTNTEAFF
v_gene: TRBV7-8; abundance: -; j_gene: TRBJ2-1; d_gene: TRBD1; CDR3nt: TGTGCCAGCAGCTTAGCCCCCTCGACAGGGGGTTTTAACAATGAGCAGTTCTTC; CDR3aa: CASSLAPSTGGFNNEQFF
v_gene: TRBV7-7; abundance: -; j_gene: TRBJ2-5; d_gene: TRBD2; CDR3nt: TGTGCTAGCAGCCTGACTAGCGGGGCCCCGTCGGCCCAGTACTTC; CDR3aa: CASSLTSGAPSAQYF
v_gene: TRBV19; abundance: -; j_gene: TRBJ1-6; d_gene: -; CDR3nt: TGTGCCAGTAGTATATCAGGGAACTATAATTCACCCCTCCACTTT; CDR3aa: CASSISGNYNSPLHF
v_gene: TRBV7-2; abundance: -; j_gene: TRBJ1-5; d_gene: -; CDR3nt: TGTGCCAGCAGCTTACGGGCTAATCAGCCCCAGCATTTT; CDR3aa: CASSLRANQPQHF
v_gene: TRBV19; abundance: -; j_gene: TRBJ2-7; d_gene: TRBD1; CDR3nt: TGTGCCAGTAGTGAGGGGGACAGGGGGTCCTACGAGCAGTACTTC; CDR3aa: CASSEGDRGSYEQYF
v_gene: TRBV10-3; abundance: -; j_gene: TRBJ2-7; d_gene: TRBD1; CDR3nt: TGTGCCGTCGGCGGGGACAGGGACCACGAGCAGTACTTC; CDR3aa: CAVGGDRDHEQYF
v_gene: TRBV5-6; abundance: -; j_gene: TRBJ1-2; d_gene: TRBD1; CDR3nt: TGTGCCAGCAGCCCAATGGACAGGGCCTATGGCTACACCTTC; CDR3aa: CASSPMDRAYGYTF
v_gene: TRBV6-5; abundance: -; j_gene: TRBJ2-7; d_gene: TRBD1; CDR3nt: TGTGCCAGCACCATGGACAGGGAATTCCCCTACGAGCAGTACTTC; CDR3aa: CASTMDREFPYEQYF
v_gene: TRBV6-5; abundance: -; j_gene: TRBJ2-7; d_gene: -; CDR3nt: TGTGCCAGCAGGGGGGTCTCCTACGAGCAGTACTTC; CDR3aa: CASRGVSYEQYF
v_gene: TRBV28; abundance: -; j_gene: TRBJ1-6; d_gene: -; CDR3nt: TGTGCCAGCAGTTTATCGACTTCACCCCTCCACTTT; CDR3aa: CASSLSTSPLHF
v_gene: TRBV2; abundance: -; j_gene: TRBJ1-5; d_gene: TRBD1; CDR3nt: TGTGCCAGCTCACGAGACAGGGGAGGCAAGCCCCAGCATTTT; CDR3aa: CASSRDRGGKPQHF
v_gene: TRBV6-5; abundance: -; j_gene: TRBJ2-2; d_gene: -; CDR3nt: TGTGCCAGCAGCCCGGGGACGTCAAACACCGGGGAGCTGTTTTTT; CDR3aa: CASSPGTSNTGELFF
v_gene: TRBV19; abundance: -; j_gene: TRBJ2-7; d_gene: TRBD1; CDR3nt: TGTGCCAGTAGTGGACAGGTCCCCTACGAGCAGTACTTC; CDR3aa: CASSGQVPYEQYF
v_gene: TRBV11-2; abundance: -; j_gene: TRBJ2-1; d_gene: -; CDR3nt: TGTGCCAGCAGCTTATCCCCTGGATTGGGTCTCAATGAGCAGTTCTTC; CDR3aa: CASSLSPGLGLNEQFF
v_gene: TRBV11-3; abundance: once; j_gene: TRBJ2-1; d_gene: TRBD1; CDR3nt: TGTGCCAGCAGCTTAAGGGACAGTTCCTACAATGAGCAGTTCTTC; CDR3aa: CASSLRDSSYNEQFF
v_gene: TRBV6-1; abundance: -; j_gene: TRBJ1-1; d_gene: -; CDR3nt: TGTGCCAGCAACCCCACGGAGAACACTGAAGCTTTCTTT; CDR3aa: CASNPTENTEAFF
v_gene: TRBV5-1; abundance: -; j_gene: TRBJ2-4; d_gene: -; CDR3nt: TGCGCCAGCGAATCCACGGCGGTTTTAGCGGAGAAAGCCAAAAACATTCAGTACTTC; CDR3aa: CASESTAVLAEKAKNIQYF